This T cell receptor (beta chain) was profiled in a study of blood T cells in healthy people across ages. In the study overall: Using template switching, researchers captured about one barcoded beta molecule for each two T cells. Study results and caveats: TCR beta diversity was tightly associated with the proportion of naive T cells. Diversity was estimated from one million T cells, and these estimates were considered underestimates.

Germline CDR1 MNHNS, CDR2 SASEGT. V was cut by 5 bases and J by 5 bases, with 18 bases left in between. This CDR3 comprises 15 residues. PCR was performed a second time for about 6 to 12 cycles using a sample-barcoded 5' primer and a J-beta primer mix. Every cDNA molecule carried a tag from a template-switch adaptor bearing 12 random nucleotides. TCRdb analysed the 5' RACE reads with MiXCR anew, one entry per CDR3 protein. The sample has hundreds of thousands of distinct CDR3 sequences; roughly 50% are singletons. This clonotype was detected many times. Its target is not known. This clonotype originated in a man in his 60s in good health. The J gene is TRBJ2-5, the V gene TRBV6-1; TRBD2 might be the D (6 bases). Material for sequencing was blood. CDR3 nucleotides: TGTGCCAGCAGTTCCCGGGGGACTTCGGGGGAGACCCAGTACTTC. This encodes CASSSRGTSGETQYF.